Presented here are 14 T cell receptor beta chains from one specimen sequenced in a study of shared clonotypes between healthy human individuals. Profiling relied on immunoSEQ multiplex PCR, and the TCRdb table lists in-frame clones only, not all of them. The sample includes 550,000 to 600,000 clones, around three quarters seen only once; the top ten take more than 10%. Sample: PBMCs. The receptors stem from a woman in her thirties or forties in good health. Some clones in this sample may be carry-over from other donors' samples.

The chain is built from TRBV28 and TRBJ1-1; 10 nucleotides line up with TRBD1. V lost 7 bases to trimming and J lost 11 bases; unmatched junction nucleotides: 22. This CDR3 has 17 amino acids. Germline lookup yields CDR1 MDHEN and CDR2 SYDVKM. CDR3 in amino acids: CASTTTGTGVARMGAFF. The DNA of the CDR3 is TGTGCCAGCACCACCACCGGGACAGGGGTTGCCCGGATGGGGGCTTTCTTT.

The chain uses TRBV27 and TRBJ1-1; D possibly corresponds to TRBD1 (5 bases). The CDR3 length is 14 residues. In germline, CDR1 is MNHEY, CDR2 SMNVEV (reference sequence). Trimming took off 5 bases at V and 3 bases at J, with 13 bases between the two ends. CDR3 protein: CASSVQGEHTEAFF. The CDR3 DNA is TGTGCCAGCAGTGTGCAGGGAGAGCACACTGAAGCTTTCTTT.

The gene calls are TRBV28 and TRBJ1-5; D is perhaps TRBD1 (5 bases). Germline CDR1 reads MDHEN; CDR2 reads SYDVKM. The CDR3 is 14 amino acids. Trimming took off 8 bases at V and 0 bases at J, with 11 bases between the two ends. The CDR3 nucleotides read TGTGCCAGCGGAGGGGTTTATAGCAATCAGCCCCAGCATTTT. This encodes CASGGVYSNQPQHF. The full variable domain, its missing parts supplied by reference TRBV28 and TRBJ1-5, is DVKVTQSSRYLVKRTGEKVFLECVQDMDHENMFWYRQDPGLGLRLIYFSYDVKMKEKGDIPEGYSVSREKKERFSLILESASTNQTSMYLCASGGVYSNQPQHFGDGTRLSIL.

The J gene is TRBJ1-1, the V gene TRBV29-1; D remains ambiguous. Germline values: CDR1 SQVTM, CDR2 ANQGSEA. The CDR3 runs 13 residues. Trimming removed 5 bases at V and 1 base at J, with 11 bases between. CDR3: CSVWSAGNTEAFF. CDR3 DNA: TGCAGCGTTTGGAGCGCGGGGAACACTGAAGCTTTCTTT.

The chain joins TRBV7-2 to TRBJ2-3; no definite D call. Germline V gene data show CDR1 as SGHTA and CDR2 as FQGNSA. V lost 7 bases and J lost 6, with 8 bases in between. The CDR3 length is 11 residues. The DNA for the CDR3 is TGTGCCAGCACCTCGATTGATACGCAGTATTTT. It specifies CASTSIDTQYF.

V gene TRBV7-9 combines with J gene TRBJ2-1; tentatively, D is TRBD1 or TRBD2 (5 bases each). This CDR3 is built from 13 residues. The germline V gene encodes CDR1 SEHNR and CDR2 FQNEAQ (reference sequence). Trimming cost V 1 base and J 8 bases, with 9 bases left between them. The CDR3 is CASSLDKGHEQFF. The CDR3 DNA is TGTGCCAGCAGCTTAGATAAGGGACATGAGCAGTTCTTC.

In this sample, this clone turned up many times. The chain couples TRBV4-3 to TRBJ1-1, with 8 bases identical to TRBD1. CDR3 length: 14 amino acids. Trimming at V came to 2 bases and at J to 5 bases, leaving 4 bases not matched to a gene. Per the germline V gene, CDR1 is LGHNA and CDR2 is YSLEER. The CDR3 here is CASSQSTGGTEAFF. The CDR3 nucleotides are TGCGCCAGCAGCCAAAGTACAGGGGGGACTGAAGCTTTCTTT.

This chain connects TRBV4-2 to TRBJ2-3; D possibly corresponds to TRBD2 (6 bases). The CDR3 consists of 16 residues. Germline assignment: CDR1 LGHNA and CDR2 YNFKEQ. With 0 bases removed from V and 10 bases from J, the gap between germline ends came to 20 bases. The CDR3: CASSQEQRALGGAQYF. The CDR3 DNA sequence: TGTGCCAGCAGCCAAGAGCAGCGGGCTCTGGGGGGTGCGCAGTATTTT.

This rearrangement joins TRBV5-6 to TRBJ2-1, with D possibly being TRBD2 (5 bases). The germline gives CDR1 SGHDT, CDR2 YYEEEE. The CDR3 has 13 residues. V was cut by 0 bases and J by 10 bases, with 11 bases left in between. CDR3: CASSLGRGREQFF. The CDR3 region has the DNA TGTGCCAGCAGCTTGGGTCGGGGAAGGGAGCAGTTCTTC.

This clone was counted ten times or more. The chain couples TRBV2 to TRBJ2-3, with D possibly TRBD2 on 5 matching bases. The germline V and J ends were trimmed by 11 bases and 0 bases, with 12 bases remaining between them. Germline CDR1 is SNHLY and CDR2 is FYNNEI. The CDR3 consists of 13 residues. CDR3 sequence reads: CACTTKSTDTQYF. The CDR3 nucleotides read TGTGCCTGTACGACTAAGAGCACAGATACGCAGTATTTT.

The chain has TRBV27 and TRBJ2-1; TRBD2 agrees at 13 bases. The junction had 15 bases not matched to a gene; V was cut back by 4 bases and J by 9 bases. This CDR3 contains 18 residues. Germline assignment: CDR1 MNHEY and CDR2 SMNVEV (reference sequence). As DNA, the CDR3 is TGTGCCAGCAGTTCCTTAAAAGAACTAGCGGGAGGGCGGGGTGAGCAGTTCTTC. Protein sequence: CASSSLKELAGGRGEQFF.

The V gene is TRBV6-1, the J gene TRBJ2-1; no definite D call. The V gene lost 4 bases and the J gene lost 8 bases, with 9 bases spanning the gap. CDR1 is MNHNS, CDR2 SASEGT, per germline. The CDR3 is 12 residues long. The CDR3 sequence is CASSGTLYEQFF. CDR3 DNA: TGTGCCAGCAGTGGGACCCTGTATGAGCAGTTCTTC.

The chain couples TRBV29-1 to TRBJ1-2, with 11 nucleotides matching TRBD1. The CDR3 length is 12 residues. Germline lookup yields CDR1 SQVTM and CDR2 ANQGSEA. J gave up 6 bases and V 3 bases, and 0 bases lay outside the gene matches. The CDR3 DNA is TGCAGCGTTGAGGGACAGGGGGATGGCTACACCTTC. Translating it yields CSVEGQGDGYTF.

This chain links TRBV7-3 with TRBJ2-7, with D tentatively TRBD2 (6 bases). This CDR3 contains 15 residues. The germline V and J ends were trimmed by 4 bases and 4 bases, with 17 bases remaining between them. Germline loops: CDR1 SGHTA, CDR2 FQGTGA. The CDR3 nucleotides are TGTGCCAGCAGCTATGGGGGAGGAGGAGGGTACGAGCAGTACTTC. Translated: CASSYGGGGGYEQYF.